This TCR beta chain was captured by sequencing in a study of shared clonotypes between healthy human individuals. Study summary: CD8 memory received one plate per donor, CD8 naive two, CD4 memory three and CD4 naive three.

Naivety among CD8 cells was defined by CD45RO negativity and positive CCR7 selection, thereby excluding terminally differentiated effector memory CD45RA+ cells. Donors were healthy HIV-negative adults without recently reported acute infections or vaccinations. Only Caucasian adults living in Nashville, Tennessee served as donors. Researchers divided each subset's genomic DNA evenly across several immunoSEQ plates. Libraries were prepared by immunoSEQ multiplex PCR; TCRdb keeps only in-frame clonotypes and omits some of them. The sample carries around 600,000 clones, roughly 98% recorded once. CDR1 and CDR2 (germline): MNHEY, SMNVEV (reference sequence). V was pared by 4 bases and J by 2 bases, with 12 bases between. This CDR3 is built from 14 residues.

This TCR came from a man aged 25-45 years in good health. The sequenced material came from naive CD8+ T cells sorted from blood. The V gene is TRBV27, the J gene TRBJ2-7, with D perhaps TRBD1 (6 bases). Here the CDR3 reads CASSSTTGTYEQYF. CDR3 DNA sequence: TGTGCCAGCAGTTCAACGACAGGAACCTACGAGCAGTACTTC.